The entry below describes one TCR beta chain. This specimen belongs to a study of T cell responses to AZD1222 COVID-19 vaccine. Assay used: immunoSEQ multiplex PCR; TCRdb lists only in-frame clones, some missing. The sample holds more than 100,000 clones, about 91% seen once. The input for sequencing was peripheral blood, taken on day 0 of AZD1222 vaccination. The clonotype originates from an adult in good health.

The CDR3 DNA follows: TGTGCCATCAGTGAGGCCCACGTGATAAGGGGTAGTGAAAAACTGTTTTTT. Translation: CAISEAHVIRGSEKLFF. The chain employs TRBV10-3 and TRBJ1-4; perhaps TRBD1 as D (5 bases). V shed 2 bases and J shed 7 bases, with 20 bases lying between them. CDR3 length: 17 amino acids. CDR1 is ENHRY and CDR2 is SYGVKD in the germline V gene.